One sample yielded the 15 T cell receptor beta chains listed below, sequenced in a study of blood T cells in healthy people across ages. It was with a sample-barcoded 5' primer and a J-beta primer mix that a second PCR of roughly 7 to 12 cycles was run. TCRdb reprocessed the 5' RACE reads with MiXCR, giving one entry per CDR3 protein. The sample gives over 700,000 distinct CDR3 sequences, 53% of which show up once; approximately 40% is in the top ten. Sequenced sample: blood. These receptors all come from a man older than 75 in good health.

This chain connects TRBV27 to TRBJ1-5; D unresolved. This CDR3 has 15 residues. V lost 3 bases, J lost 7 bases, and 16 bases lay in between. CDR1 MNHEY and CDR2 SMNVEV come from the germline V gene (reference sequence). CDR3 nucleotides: TGTGCCAGCAGTTTCCTCTTGGGCCCTGGGCAGCCCCAGCATTTT. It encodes CASSFLLGPGQPQHF.

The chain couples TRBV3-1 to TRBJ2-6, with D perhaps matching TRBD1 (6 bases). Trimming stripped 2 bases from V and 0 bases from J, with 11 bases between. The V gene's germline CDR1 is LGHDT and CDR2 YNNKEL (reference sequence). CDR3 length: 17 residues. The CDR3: CASSQLTDSSGANVLTF. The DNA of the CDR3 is TGTGCCAGCAGCCAACTCACGGACAGCTCTGGGGCCAACGTCCTGACTTTC.

CDR3 DNA: TGCAGCGTGATGGTGACACCCAACTCCTACGAGCAGTACTTC. Protein sequence: CSVMVTPNSYEQYF. The chain is built from TRBV29-1 and TRBJ2-7; D unresolved. The CDR3 length is 14 residues. The ends were cut back, 6 bases at V and 0 bases at J, with 15 bases in the middle. Germline V gives CDR1 SQVTM, CDR2 ANQGSEA.

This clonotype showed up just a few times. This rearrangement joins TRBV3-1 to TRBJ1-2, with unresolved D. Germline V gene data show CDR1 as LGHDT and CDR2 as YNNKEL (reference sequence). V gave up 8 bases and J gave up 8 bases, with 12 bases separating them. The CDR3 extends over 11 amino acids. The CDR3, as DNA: TGTGCCAGCGGGGAGAGGCGCGGCTACACCTTC. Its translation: CASGERRGYTF.

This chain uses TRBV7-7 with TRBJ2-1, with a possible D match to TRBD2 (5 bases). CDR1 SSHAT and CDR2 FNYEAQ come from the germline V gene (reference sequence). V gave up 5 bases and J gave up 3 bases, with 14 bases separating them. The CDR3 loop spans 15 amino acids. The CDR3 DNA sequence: TGTGCCAGCAGCCCCCGGGGAGCACTCTACAATGAGCAGTTCTTC. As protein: CASSPRGALYNEQFF.

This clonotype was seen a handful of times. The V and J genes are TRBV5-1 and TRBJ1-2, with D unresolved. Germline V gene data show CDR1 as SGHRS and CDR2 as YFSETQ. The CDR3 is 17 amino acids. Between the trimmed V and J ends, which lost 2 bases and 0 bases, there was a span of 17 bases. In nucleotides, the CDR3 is TGCGCCAGCAGCTTAGACCCTCCGGGCCACGCTAACTATGGCTACACCTTC. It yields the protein CASSLDPPGHANYGYTF.

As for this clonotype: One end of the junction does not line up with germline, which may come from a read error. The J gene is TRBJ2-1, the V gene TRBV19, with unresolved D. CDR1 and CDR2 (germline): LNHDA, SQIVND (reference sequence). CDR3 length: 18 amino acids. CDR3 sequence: CAGSIFLKSPTWYNEQFF. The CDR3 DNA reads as TGTGCCGGTAGTATATTCCTAAAGTCCCCGACTTGGTACAATGAGCAGTTCTTC.

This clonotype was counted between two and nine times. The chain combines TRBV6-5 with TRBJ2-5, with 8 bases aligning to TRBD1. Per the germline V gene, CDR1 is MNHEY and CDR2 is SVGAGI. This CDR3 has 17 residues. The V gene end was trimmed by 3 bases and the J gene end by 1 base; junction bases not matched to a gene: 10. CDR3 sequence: CASSYRAGQGLQETQYF. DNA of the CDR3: TGTGCCAGCAGTTATCGGGCAGGACAGGGACTCCAAGAGACCCAGTACTTC.

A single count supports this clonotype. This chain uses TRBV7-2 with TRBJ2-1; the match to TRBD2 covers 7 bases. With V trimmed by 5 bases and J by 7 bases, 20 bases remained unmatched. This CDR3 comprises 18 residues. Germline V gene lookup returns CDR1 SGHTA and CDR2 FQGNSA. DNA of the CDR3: TGTGCCAGCAGCCGAATTCTCCTGGCGGGAGATCCTGAGAATGAGCAGTTCTTC. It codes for CASSRILLAGDPENEQFF.

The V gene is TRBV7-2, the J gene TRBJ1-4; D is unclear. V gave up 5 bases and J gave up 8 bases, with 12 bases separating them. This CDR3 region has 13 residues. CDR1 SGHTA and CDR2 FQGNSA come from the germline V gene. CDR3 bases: TGTGCCAGCAGCCCCCCCGGTGGGGAAAAACTGTTTTTT. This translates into CASSPPGGEKLFF.

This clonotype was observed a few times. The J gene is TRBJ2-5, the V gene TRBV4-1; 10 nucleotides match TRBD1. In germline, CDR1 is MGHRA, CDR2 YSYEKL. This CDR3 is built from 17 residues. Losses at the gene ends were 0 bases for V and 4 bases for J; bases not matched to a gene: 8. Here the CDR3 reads CASSQDSGDRGTETQYF. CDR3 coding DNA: TGCGCCAGCAGCCAAGATTCCGGGGACAGGGGTACAGAGACCCAGTACTTC.

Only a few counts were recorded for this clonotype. CDR3 amino acids: CASSDRDSYEQYF. CDR3 nucleotides: TGTGCCAGCAGCGACAGGGACTCCTACGAGCAGTACTTC. The chain recombines TRBV9 with TRBJ2-7, with a possible D match to TRBD1 (6 bases). CDR1 and CDR2 from the germline V gene are SGDLS and YYNGEE. The V gene lost 3 bases and the J gene lost 0 bases, with 7 bases spanning the gap. CDR3 length equals 13 residues.

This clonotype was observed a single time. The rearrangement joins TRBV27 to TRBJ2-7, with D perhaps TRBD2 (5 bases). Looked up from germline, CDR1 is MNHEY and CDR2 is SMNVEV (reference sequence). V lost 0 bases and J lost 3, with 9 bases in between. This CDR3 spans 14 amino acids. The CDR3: CASSLSSGYYEQYF. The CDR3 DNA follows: TGTGCCAGCAGTTTATCTTCGGGATACTACGAGCAGTACTTC.

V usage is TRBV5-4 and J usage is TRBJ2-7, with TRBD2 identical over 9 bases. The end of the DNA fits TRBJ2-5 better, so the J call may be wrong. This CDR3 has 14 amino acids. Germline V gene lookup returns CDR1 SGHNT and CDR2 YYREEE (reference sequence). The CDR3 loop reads CASSTGTSPETQYF. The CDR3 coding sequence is TGTGCCAGCAGCACGGGGACTAGCCCAGAGACCCAGTACTTC.

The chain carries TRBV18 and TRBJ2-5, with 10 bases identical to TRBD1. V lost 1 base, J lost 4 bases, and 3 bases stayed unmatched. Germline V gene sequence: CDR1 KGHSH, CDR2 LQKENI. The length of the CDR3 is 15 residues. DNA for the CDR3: TGTGCCAGCTCACCACAGACAGGGGGCGGAGAGACCCAGTACTTC. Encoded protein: CASSPQTGGGETQYF.